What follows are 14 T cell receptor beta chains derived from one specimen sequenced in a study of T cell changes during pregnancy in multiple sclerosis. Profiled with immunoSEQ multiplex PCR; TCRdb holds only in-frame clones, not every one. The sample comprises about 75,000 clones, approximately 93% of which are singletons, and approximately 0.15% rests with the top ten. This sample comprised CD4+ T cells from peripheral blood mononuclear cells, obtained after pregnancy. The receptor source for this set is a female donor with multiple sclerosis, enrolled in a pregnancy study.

This CDR3 is CASSLLGGNEQFF. The CDR3 DNA reads TGTGCCAGCAGCTTACTAGGCGGTAATGAGCAGTTCTTC. This rearrangement joins TRBV7-9 to TRBJ2-1; D call uncertain. This CDR3 is built from 13 residues. V lost 2 bases to trimming and J lost 7 bases, with 9 bases between them. Looked up from germline, CDR1 is SEHNR and CDR2 is FQNEAQ (reference sequence). The variable domain in full, with the rest retrieved from reference TRBV7-9 and TRBJ2-1, is DTGVSQNPRHKITKRGQNVTFRCDPISEHNRLYWYRQTLGQGPEFLTYFQNEAQLEKSRLLSDRFSAERPKGSFSTLEIQRTEQGDSAMYLCASSLLGGNEQFFGPGTRLTVL.

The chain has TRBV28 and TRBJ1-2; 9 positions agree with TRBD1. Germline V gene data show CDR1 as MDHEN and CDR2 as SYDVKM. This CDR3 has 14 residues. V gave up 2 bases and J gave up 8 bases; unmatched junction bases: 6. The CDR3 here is CASSLGGTGRGYTF. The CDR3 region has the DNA TGTGCCAGCAGTTTAGGGGGGACAGGGCGCGGCTACACCTTC.

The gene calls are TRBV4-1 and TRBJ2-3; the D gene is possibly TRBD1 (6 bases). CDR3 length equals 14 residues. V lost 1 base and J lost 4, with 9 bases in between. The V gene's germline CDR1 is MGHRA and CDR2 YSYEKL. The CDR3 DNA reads TGCGCCAGCAGCCAAGCGTGGGGGCCAGATACGCAGTATTTT. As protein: CASSQAWGPDTQYF.

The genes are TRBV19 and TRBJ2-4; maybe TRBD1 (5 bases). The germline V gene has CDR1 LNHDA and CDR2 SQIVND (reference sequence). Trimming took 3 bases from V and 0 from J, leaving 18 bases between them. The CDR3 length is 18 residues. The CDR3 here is CASSITGAGLLAKNIQYF. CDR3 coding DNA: TGTGCCAGTAGTATCACGGGTGCAGGGTTACTAGCCAAAAACATTCAGTACTTC.

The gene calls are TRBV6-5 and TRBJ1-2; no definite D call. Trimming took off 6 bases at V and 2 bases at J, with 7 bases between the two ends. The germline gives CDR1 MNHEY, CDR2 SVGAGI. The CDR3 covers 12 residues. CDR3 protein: CASSSVNYGYTF. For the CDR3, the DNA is TGTGCCAGCAGCTCAGTGAACTATGGCTACACCTTC.

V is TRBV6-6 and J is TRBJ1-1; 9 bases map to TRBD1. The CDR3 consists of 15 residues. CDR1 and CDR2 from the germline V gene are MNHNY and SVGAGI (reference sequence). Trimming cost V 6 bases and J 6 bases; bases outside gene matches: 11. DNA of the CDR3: TGTGCCAGCAGCTTAAATACAGGGGGCACGGCTGAAGCTTTCTTT. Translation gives CASSLNTGGTAEAFF.

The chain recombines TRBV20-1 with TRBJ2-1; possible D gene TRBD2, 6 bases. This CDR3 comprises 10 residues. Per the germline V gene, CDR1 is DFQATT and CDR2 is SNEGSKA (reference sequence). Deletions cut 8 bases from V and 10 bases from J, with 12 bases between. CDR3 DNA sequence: TGCAGTCCAACTGGAGGGGAGCAGTTCTTC. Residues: CSPTGGEQFF.

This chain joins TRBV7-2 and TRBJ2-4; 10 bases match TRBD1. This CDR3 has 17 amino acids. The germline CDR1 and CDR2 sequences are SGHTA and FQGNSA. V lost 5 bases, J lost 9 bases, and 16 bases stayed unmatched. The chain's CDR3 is CASSPAGQGVMASIQYF. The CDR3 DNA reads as TGTGCCAGCAGCCCAGCTGGACAGGGGGTGATGGCCAGCATTCAGTACTTC. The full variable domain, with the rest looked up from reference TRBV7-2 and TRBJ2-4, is GAGVSQSPSNKVTEKGKDVELRCDPISGHTALYWYRQSLGQGLEFLIYFQGNSAPDKSGLPSDRFSAERTGGSVSTLTIQRTQQEDSAVYLCASSPAGQGVMASIQYFGAGTRLSVL.

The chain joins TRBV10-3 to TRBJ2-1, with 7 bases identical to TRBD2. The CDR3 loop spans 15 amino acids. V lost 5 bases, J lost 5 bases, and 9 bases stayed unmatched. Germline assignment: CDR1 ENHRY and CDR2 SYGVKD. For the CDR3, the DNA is TGTGCCATCAGTACGACTAGCCTGACCGACAATGAGCAGTTCTTC. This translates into CAISTTSLTDNEQFF.

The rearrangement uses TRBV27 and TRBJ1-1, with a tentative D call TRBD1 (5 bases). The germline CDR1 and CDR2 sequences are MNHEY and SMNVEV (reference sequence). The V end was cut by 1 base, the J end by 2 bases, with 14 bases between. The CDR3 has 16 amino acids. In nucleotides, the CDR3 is TGTGCCAGCAGTTTATTAGGTCAGACAGTCAACACTGAAGCTTTCTTT. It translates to CASSLLGQTVNTEAFF.

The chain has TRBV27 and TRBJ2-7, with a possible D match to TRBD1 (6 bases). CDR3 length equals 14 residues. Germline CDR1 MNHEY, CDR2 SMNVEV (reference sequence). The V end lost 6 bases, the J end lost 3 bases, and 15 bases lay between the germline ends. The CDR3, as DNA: TGTGCCAGCAGCCAAGACAGGCGGCTCTACGAGCAGTACTTC. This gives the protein CASSQDRRLYEQYF.

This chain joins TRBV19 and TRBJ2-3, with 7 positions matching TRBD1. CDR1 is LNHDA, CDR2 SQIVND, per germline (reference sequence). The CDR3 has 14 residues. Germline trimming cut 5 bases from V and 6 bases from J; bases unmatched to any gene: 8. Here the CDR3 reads CASSALTGSDTQYF. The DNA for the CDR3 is TGTGCCAGTAGTGCCTTGACAGGGTCGGATACGCAGTATTTT.

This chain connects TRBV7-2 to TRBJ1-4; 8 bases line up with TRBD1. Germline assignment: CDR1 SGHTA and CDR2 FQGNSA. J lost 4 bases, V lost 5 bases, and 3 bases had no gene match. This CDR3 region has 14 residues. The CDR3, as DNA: TGTGCCAGCAGCCGGACAGGGAATAATGAAAAACTGTTTTTT. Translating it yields CASSRTGNNEKLFF.

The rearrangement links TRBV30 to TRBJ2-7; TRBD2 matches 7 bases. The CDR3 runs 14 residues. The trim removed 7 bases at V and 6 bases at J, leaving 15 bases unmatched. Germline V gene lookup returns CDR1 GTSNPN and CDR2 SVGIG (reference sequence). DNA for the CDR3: TGTGCCTTATCCACATCGGGACTACGGGGCGAGCAGTACTTC. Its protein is CALSTSGLRGEQYF.